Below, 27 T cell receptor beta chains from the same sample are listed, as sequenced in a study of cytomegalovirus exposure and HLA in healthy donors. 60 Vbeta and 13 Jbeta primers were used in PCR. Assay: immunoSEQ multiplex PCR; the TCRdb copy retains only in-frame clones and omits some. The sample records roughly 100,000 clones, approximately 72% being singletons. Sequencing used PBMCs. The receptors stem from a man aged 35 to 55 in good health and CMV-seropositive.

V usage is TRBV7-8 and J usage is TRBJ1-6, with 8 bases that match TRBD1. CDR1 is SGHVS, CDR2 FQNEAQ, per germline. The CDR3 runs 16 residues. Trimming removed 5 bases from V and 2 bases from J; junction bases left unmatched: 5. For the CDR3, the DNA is TGTGCCAGCAGCGGCAGGGGGCGCCCCTATAATTCACCCCTCCACTTT. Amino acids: CASSGRGRPYNSPLHF.

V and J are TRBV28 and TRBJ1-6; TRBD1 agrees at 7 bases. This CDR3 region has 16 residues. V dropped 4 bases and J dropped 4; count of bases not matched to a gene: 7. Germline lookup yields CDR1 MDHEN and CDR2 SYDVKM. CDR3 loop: CASSWVGGDYNSPLHF. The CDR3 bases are TGTGCCAGCAGTTGGGTAGGGGGCGATTATAATTCACCCCTCCACTTT.

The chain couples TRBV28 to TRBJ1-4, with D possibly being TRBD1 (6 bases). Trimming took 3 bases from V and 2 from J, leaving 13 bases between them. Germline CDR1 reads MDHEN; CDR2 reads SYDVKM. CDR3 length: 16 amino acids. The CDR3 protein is CASSLATGLTNEKLFF. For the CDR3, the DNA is TGTGCCAGCAGTTTGGCAACAGGGCTGACTAATGAAAAACTGTTTTTT.

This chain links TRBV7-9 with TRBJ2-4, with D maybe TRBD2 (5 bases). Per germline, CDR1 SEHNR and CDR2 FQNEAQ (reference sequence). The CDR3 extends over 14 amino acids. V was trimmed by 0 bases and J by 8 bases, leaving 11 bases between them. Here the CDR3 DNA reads TGTGCCAGCAGCTTAGCGGCGGGCGTAGACATTCAGTACTTC. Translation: CASSLAAGVDIQYF.

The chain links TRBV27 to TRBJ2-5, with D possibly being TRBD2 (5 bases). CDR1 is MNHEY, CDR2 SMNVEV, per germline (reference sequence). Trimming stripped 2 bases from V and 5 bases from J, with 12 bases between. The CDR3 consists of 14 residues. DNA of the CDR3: TGTGCCAGCAGTTTAGTCCCGGGGATGGAGACCCAGTACTTC. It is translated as CASSLVPGMETQYF.

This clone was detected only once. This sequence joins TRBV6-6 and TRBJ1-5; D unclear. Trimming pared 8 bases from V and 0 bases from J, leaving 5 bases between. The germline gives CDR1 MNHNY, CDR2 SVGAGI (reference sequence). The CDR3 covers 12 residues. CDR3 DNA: TGTGCCAGCGGAGATAGCAATCAGCCCCAGCATTTT. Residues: CASGDSNQPQHF.

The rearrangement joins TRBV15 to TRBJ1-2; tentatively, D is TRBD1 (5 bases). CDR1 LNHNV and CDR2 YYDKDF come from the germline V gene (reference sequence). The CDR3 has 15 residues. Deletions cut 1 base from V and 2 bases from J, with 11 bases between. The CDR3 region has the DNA TGTGCCACCAGCAGAGGACAGACCTTAAACTATGGCTACACCTTC. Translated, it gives CATSRGQTLNYGYTF.

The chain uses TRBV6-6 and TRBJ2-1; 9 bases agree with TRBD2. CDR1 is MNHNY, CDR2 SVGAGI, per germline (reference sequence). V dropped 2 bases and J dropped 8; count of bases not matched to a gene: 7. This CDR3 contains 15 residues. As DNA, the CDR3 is TGTGCCAGCAGTTACCTTGGAGCGGGAGGTGATGAGCAGTTCTTC. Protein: CASSYLGAGGDEQFF.

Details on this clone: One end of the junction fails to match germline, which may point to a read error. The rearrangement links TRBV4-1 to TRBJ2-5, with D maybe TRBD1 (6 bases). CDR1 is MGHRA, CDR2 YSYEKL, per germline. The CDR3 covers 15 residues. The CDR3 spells CARSQVPGTRETQYF. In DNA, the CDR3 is TGCGCCCGCAGCCAAGTACCCGGGACAAGGGAGACCCAGTACTTC.

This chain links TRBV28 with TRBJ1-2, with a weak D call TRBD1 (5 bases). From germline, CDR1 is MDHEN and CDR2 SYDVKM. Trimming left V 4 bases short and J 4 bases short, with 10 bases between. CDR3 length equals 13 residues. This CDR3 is CASSSTGSYGYTF. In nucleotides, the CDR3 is TGTGCCAGCAGTTCCACAGGTTCCTATGGCTACACCTTC.

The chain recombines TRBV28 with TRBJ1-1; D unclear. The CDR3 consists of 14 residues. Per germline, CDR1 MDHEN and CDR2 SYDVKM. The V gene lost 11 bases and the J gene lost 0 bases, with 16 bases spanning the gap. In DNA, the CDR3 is TGTGCCGGCCTTTCTTTGCGGATGAACACTGAAGCTTTCTTT. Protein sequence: CAGLSLRMNTEAFF. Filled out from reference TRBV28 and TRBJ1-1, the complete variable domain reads DVKVTQSSRYLVKRTGEKVFLECVQDMDHENMFWYRQDPGLGLRLIYFSYDVKMKEKGDIPEGYSVSREKKERFSLILESASTNQTSMYLCAGLSLRMNTEAFFGQGTRLTVV.

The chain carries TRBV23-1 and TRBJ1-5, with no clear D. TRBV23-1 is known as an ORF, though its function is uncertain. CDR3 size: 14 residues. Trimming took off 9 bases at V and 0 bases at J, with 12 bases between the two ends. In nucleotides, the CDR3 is TGCGCCAGAAATGATGGACTTAGCAATCAGCCCCAGCATTTT. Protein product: CARNDGLSNQPQHF.

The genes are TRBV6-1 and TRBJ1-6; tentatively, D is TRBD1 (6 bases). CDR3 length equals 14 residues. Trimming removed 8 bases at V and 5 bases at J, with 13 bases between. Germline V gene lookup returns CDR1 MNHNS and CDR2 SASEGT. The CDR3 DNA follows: TGTGCCAGCCTGCAGGGGCAGAATAATTCACCCCTCCACTTT. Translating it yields CASLQGQNNSPLHF.

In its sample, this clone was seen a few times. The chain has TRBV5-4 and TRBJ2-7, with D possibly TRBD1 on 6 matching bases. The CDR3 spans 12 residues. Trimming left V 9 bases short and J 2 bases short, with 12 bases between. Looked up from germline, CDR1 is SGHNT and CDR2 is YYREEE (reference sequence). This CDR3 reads CANGTNTYEQYF. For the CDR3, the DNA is TGTGCCAACGGGACAAACACCTACGAGCAGTACTTC.

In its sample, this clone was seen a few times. CDR3 in amino acids: CATSSEFSGTGDTQYF. In DNA, the CDR3 is TGTGCCACCTCGTCGGAGTTTAGCGGGACTGGGGATACGCAGTATTTT. J is TRBJ2-3 and V is TRBV15; 8 bases align to TRBD2. Trimming at V came to 8 bases and at J to 6 bases, leaving 16 bases not matched to a gene. The CDR3 extends over 16 amino acids. Looked up from germline, CDR1 is LNHNV and CDR2 is YYDKDF (reference sequence).

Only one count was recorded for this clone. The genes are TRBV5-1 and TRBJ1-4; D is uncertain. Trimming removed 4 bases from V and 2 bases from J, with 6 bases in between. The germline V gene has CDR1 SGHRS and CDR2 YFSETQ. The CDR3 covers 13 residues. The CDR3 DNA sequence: TGCGCCAGCAGCGACGGGACTAATGAAAAACTGTTTTTT. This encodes CASSDGTNEKLFF.

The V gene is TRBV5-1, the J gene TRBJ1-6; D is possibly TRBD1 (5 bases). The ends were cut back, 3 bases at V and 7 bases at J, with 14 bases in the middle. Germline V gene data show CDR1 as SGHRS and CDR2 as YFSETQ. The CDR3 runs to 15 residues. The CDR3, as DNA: TGCGCCAGCAGCTCCCGGGGGGTTGGCAATTCACCCCTCCACTTT. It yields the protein CASSSRGVGNSPLHF.

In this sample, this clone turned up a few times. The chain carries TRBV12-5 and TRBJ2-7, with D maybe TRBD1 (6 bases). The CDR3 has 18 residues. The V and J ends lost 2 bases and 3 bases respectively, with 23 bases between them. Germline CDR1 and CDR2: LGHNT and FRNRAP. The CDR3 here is CASGLPPGHLGPLYEQYF. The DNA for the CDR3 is TGTGCTAGTGGTTTGCCCCCGGGACACTTGGGACCACTCTACGAGCAGTACTTC. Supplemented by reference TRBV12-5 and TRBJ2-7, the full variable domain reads DARVTQTPRHKVTEMGQEVTMRCQPILGHNTVFWYRQTMMQGLELLAYFRNRAPLDDSGMPKDRFSAEMPDATLATLKIQPSEPRDSAVYFCASGLPPGHLGPLYEQYFGPGTRLTVT.

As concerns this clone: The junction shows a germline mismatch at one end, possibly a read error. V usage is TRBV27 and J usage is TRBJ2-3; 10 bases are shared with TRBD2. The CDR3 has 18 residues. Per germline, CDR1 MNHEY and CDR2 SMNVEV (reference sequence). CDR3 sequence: CVSSPWSLAGDLTDTQYF. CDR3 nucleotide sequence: TGTGTCAGCAGCCCTTGGAGTCTAGCGGGAGATCTCACAGATACGCAGTATTTT.

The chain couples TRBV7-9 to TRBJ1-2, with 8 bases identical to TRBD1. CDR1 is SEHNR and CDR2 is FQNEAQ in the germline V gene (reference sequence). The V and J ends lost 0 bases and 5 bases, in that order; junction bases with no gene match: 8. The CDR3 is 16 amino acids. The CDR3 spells CASSLAFAGGFYGYTF. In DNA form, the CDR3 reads TGTGCCAGCAGCTTAGCGTTTGCAGGGGGCTTTTATGGCTACACCTTC.

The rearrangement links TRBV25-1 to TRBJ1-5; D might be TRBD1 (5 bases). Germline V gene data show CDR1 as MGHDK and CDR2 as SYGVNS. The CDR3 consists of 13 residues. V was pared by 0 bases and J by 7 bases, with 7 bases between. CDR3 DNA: TGTGCCAGCAGTGAATATCAGGGACAGCCCCAGCATTTT. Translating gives CASSEYQGQPQHF.

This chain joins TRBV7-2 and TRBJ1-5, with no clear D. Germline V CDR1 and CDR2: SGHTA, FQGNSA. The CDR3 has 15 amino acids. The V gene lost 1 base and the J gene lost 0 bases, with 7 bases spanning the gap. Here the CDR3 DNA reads TGTGCCAGCAGCTTAGGGCCAGGTAGCAATCAGCCCCAGCATTTT. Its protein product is CASSLGPGSNQPQHF. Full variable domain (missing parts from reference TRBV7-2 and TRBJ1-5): GAGVSQSPSNKVTEKGKDVELRCDPISGHTALYWYRQSLGQGLEFLIYFQGNSAPDKSGLPSDRFSAERTGGSVSTLTIQRTQQEDSAVYLCASSLGPGSNQPQHFGDGTRLSIL.

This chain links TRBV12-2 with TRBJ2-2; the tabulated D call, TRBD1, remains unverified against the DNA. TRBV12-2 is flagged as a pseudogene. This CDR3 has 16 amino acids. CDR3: CASRSQGARDTGELFF. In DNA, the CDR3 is TGTGCAAGTCGCTCACAGGGGGCTAGGGACACCGGGGAGCTGTTTTTT.

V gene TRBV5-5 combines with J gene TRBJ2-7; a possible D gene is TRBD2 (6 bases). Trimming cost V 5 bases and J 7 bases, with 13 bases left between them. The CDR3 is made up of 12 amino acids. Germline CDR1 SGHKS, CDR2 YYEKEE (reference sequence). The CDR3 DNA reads TGTGCCAGCAGAATACCGGAGGGAGAGCAGTACTTC. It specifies CASRIPEGEQYF. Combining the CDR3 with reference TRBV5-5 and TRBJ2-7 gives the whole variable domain DAGVTQSPTHLIKTRGQQVTLRCSPISGHKSVSWYQQVLGQGPQFIFQYYEKEERGRGNFPDRFSARQFPNYSSELNVNALLLGDSALYLCASRIPEGEQYFGPGTRLTVT.

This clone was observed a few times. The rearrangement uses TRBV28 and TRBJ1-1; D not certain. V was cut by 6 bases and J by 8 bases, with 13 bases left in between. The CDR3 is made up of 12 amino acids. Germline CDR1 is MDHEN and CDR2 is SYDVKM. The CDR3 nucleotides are TGTGCCAGCAGGAAGGCGGGAAACGAAGCTTTCTTT. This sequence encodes CASRKAGNEAFF. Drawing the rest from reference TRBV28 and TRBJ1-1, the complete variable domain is DVKVTQSSRYLVKRTGEKVFLECVQDMDHENMFWYRQDPGLGLRLIYFSYDVKMKEKGDIPEGYSVSREKKERFSLILESASTNQTSMYLCASRKAGNEAFFGQGTRLTVV.

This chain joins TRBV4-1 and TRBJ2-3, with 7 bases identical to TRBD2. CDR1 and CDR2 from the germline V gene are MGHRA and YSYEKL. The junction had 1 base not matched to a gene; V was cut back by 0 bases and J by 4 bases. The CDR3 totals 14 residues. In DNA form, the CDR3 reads TGCGCCAGCAGCCAAGATCGGGAGGCAGATACGCAGTATTTT. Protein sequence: CASSQDREADTQYF.

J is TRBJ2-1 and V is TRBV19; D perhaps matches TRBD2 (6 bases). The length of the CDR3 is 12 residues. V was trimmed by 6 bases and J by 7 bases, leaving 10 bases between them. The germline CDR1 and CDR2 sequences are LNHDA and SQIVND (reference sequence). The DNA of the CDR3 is TGTGCCAGTAGGGCGGGGTCAAATGAGCAGTTCTTC. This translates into CASRAGSNEQFF.